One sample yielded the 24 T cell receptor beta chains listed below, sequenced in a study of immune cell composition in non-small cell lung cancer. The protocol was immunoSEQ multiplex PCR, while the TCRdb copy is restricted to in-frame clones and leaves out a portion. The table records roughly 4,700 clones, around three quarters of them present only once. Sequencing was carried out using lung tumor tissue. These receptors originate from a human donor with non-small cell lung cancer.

The CDR3 is CASSLRQGGYEQYF. The CDR3, as DNA: TGTGCCAGCAGCCTGAGACAGGGAGGCTACGAGCAGTACTTC. The chain links TRBV5-6 to TRBJ2-7, with TRBD1 as a possible D gene (7 bases). Looked up from germline, CDR1 is SGHDT and CDR2 is YYEEEE. This CDR3 region has 14 residues. The V end was cut by 4 bases, the J end by 3 bases, with 14 bases between.

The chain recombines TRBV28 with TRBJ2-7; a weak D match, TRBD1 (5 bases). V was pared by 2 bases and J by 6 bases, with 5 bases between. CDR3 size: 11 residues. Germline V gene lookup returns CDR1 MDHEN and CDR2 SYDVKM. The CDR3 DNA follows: TGTGCCAGCAGTTTAACAGGCGAGCAGTACTTC. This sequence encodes CASSLTGEQYF.

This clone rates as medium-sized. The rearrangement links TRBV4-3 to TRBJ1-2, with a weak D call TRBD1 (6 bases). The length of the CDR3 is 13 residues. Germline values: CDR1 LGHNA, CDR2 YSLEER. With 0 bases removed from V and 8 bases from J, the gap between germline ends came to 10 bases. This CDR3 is CASSQDGGGGYTF. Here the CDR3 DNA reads TGCGCCAGCAGCCAAGATGGGGGCGGGGGCTACACCTTC.

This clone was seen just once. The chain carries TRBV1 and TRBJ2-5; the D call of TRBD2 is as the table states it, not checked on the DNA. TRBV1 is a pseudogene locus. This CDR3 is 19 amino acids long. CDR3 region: CTSSQPRGSWRGLQETQYF. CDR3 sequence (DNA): TGCACCAGCAGCCAACCCCGAGGCTCTTGGCGGGGACTCCAAGAGACCCAGTACTTC.

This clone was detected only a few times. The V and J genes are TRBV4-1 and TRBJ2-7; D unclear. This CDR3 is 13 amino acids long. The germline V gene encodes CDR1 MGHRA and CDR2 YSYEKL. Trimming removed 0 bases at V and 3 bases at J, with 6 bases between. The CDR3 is CASSQDSVYEQYF. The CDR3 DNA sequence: TGCGCCAGCAGCCAAGATTCTGTCTACGAGCAGTACTTC.

In nucleotides, the CDR3 is TGTGCCAGCAGTGAACAGGGGCCGTCCGCTGAAGCTTTCTTT. Protein: CASSEQGPSAEAFF. The chain joins TRBV2 to TRBJ1-1; tentatively, D is TRBD1 (6 bases). Germline V gene sequence: CDR1 SNHLY, CDR2 FYNNEI. The length of the CDR3 is 14 residues. With 2 bases removed from V and 6 bases from J, the gap between germline ends came to 13 bases.

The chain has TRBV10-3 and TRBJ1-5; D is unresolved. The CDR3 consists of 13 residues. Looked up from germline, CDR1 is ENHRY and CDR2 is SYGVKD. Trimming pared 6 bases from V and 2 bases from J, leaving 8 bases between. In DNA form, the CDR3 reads TGTGCCATCAGCCCGGTAGGCAATCAGCCCCAGCATTTT. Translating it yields CAISPVGNQPQHF.

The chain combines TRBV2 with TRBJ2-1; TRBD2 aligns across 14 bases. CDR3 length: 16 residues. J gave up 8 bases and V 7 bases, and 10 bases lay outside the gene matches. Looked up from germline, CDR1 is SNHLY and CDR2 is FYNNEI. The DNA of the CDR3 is TGTGCCAGCACCCTGACTAGCGGGAGGGCCGTTGATGAGCAGTTCTTC. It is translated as CASTLTSGRAVDEQFF.

CDR3 loop: CSVRRGGVGTEAFF. The CDR3 nucleotides read TGCAGCGTGCGACGGGGTGGGGTCGGCACTGAAGCTTTCTTT. V gene TRBV29-1 combines with J gene TRBJ1-1; D gene ambiguous. This CDR3 spans 14 amino acids. Germline values: CDR1 SQVTM, CDR2 ANQGSEA. V was shortened by 6 bases and J by 4 bases, with 18 bases between the two germline ends.

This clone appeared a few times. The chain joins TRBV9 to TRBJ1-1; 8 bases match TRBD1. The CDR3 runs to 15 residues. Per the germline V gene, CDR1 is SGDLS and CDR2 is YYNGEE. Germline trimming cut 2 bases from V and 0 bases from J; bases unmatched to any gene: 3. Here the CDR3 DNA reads TGTGCCAGCAGCGTCGGGGACAGGCTGAACACTGAAGCTTTCTTT. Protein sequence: CASSVGDRLNTEAFF. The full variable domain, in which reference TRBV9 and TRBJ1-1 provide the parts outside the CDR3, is DSGVTQTPKHLITATGQRVTLRCSPRSGDLSVYWYQQSLDQGLQFLIQYYNGEERAKGNILERFSAQQFPDLHSELNLSSLELGDSALYFCASSVGDRLNTEAFFGQGTRLTVV.

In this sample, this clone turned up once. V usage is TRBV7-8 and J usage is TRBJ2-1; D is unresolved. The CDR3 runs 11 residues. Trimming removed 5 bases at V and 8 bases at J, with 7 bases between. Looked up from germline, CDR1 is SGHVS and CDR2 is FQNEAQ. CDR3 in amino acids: CASSHRDEQFF. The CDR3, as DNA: TGTGCCAGCAGCCACCGGGATGAGCAGTTCTTC.

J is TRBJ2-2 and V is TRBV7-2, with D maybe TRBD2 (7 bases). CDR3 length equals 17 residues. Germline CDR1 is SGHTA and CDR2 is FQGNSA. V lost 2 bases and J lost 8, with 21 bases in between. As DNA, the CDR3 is TGTGCCAGCAGCTTATCTGTAGGGGGGGGACCGCAAGGGGAGCTGTTTTTT. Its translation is CASSLSVGGGPQGELFF.

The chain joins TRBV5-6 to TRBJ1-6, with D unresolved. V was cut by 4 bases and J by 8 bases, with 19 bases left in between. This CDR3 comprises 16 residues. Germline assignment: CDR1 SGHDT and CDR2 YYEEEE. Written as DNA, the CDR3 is TGTGCCAGCAGCCTGAGCGGACCGCCCTCGGATTCACCCCTCCACTTT. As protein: CASSLSGPPSDSPLHF.

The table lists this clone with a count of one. CDR3 region: CAISQGGSRDGYTF. CDR3 DNA: TGTGCCATCAGTCAAGGGGGCTCGAGGGATGGCTACACCTTC. The gene calls are TRBV10-3 and TRBJ1-2; TRBD1 matches at 7 bases. Germline CDR1 reads ENHRY; CDR2 reads SYGVKD. This CDR3 has 14 residues. The V gene end was trimmed by 5 bases and the J gene end by 6 bases; junction bases not matched to a gene: 9.

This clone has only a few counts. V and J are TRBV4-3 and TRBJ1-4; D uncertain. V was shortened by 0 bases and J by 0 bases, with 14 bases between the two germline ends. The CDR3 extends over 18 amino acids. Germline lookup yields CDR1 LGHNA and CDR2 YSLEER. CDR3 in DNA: TGCGCCAGCAGCCAAGAGGACGGCCGGGGTCCAACTAATGAAAAACTGTTTTTT. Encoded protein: CASSQEDGRGPTNEKLFF.

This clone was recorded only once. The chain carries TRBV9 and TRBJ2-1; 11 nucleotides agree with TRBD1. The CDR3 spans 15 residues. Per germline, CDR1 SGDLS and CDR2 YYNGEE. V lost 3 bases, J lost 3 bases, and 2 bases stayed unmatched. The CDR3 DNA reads TGTGCCAGCAGCGGGGGACAGGGGGTCTACAATGAGCAGTTCTTC. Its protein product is CASSGGQGVYNEQFF.

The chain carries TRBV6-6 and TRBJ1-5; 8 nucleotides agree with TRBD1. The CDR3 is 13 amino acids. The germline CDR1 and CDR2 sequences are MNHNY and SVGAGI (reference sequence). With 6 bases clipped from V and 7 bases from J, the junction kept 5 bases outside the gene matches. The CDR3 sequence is CASSPTGAQPQHF. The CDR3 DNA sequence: TGTGCCAGCAGCCCGACAGGGGCCCAGCCCCAGCATTTT.

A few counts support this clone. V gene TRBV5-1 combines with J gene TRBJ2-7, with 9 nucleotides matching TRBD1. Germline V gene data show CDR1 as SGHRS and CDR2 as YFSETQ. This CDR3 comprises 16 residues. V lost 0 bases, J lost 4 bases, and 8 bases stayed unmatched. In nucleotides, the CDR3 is TGCGCCAGCAGCTTGGCCACTAGGGACAGGGAGTACGAGCAGTACTTC. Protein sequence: CASSLATRDREYEQYF.

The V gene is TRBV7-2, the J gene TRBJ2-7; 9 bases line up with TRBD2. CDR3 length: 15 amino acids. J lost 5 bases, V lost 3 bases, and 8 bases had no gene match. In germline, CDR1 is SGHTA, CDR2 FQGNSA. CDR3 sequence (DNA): TGTGCCAGCAGCTTTGCGGGACTAGCTGGCGACGAGCAGTACTTC. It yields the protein CASSFAGLAGDEQYF.

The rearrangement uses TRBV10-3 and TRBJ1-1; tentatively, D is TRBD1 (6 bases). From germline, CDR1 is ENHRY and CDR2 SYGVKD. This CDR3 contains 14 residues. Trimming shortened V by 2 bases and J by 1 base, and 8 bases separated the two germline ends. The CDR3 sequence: CAISEPDRNTEAFF. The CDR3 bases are TGTGCCATCAGTGAGCCGGACAGGAACACTGAAGCTTTCTTT.

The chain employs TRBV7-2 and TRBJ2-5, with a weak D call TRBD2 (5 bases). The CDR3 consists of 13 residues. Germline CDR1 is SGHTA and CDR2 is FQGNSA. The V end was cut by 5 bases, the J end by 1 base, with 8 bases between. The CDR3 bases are TGTGCCAGCAGCCTGGAGGTCCAAGAGACCCAGTACTTC. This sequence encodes CASSLEVQETQYF. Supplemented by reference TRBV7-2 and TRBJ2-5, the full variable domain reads GAGVSQSPSNKVTEKGKDVELRCDPISGHTALYWYRQSLGQGLEFLIYFQGNSAPDKSGLPSDRFSAERTGGSVSTLTIQRTQQEDSAVYLCASSLEVQETQYFGPGTRLLVL.

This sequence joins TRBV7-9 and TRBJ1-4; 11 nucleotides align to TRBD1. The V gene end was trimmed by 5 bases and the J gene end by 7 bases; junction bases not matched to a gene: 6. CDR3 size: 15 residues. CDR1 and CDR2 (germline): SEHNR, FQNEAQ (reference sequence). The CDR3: CASSLDRGRGEKLFF. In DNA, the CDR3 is TGTGCCAGCAGCCTGGACAGGGGGCGTGGTGAAAAACTGTTTTTT.

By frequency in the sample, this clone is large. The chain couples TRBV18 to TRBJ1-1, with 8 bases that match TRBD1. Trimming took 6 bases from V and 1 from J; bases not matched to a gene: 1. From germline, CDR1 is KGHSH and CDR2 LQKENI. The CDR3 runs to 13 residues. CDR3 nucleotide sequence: TGTGCCAGCTCGGGACAGGCGAACACTGAAGCTTTCTTT. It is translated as CASSGQANTEAFF.

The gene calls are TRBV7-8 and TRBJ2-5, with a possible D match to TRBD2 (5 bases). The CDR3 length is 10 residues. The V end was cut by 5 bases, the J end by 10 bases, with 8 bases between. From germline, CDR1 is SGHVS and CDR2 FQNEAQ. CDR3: CASSGRDQYF. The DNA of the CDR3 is TGTGCCAGCAGCGGCCGGGACCAGTACTTC.